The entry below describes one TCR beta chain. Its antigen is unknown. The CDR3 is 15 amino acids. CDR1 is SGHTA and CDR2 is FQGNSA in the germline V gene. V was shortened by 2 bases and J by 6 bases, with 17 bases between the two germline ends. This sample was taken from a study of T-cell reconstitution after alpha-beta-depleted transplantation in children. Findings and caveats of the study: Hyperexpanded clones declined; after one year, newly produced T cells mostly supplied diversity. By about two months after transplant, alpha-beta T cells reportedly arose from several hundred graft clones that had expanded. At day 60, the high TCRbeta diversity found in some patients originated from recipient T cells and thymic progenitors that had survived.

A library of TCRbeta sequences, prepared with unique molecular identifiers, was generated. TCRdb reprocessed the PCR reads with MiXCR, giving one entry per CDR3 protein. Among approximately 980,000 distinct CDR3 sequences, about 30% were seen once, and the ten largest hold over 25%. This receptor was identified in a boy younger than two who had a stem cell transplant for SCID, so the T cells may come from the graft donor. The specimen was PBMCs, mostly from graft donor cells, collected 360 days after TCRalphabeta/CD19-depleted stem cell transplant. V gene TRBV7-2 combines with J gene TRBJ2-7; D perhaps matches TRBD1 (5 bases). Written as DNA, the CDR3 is TGTGCCAGCAGCTTAACGGGCCAGGGCCTCGGCGAGCAGTACTTC. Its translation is CASSLTGQGLGEQYF.